A selection of T cell receptor beta chains follows, all from one sample in a study of blood T cell repertoires in COVID-19. TCRdb's table, derived via immunoSEQ multiplex PCR, lists solely in-frame clones and lacks some. Of about 200,000 clones in the sample, more than 70% were seen once. The sample comprised peripheral blood. Receptors originate from a man between 45 and 60 years old with COVID-19, enrolled during active disease. The CDR3 runs from the conserved cysteine through the conserved F or W. A D gene is named only where the DNA matches it firmly. Some rows mark clone size as missing; the rest say once, few, many or name a class of expanded clone.

TRBJ1-2 . TRBV4-3 . CASSQRTGGSQRGYTF TGCGCCAGCAGCCAAAGAACGGGGGGCTCCCAACGTGGCTACACCTTC
TRBJ1-6 . TRBV2 . CASSEAMAGPSPLHF TGTGCCAGCAGTGAAGCGATGGCAGGGCCCTCACCCCTCCACTTT
TRBJ2-1 . TRBV7-8 TRBD2 CASSLNDRGAYNEQFF TGTGCCAGCAGCTTAAATGATCGGGGGGCCTACAATGAGCAGTTCTTC
TRBJ2-5 . TRBV7-6 TRBD2 CASTRTSGGEGETQYF TGTGCCAGCACTCGGACTAGCGGGGGGGAAGGAGAGACCCAGTACTTC
TRBJ2-3 once TRBV5-1 TRBD2 CASSSGLAGGSGTDTQYF TGCGCCAGCAGCTCCGGACTAGCGGGAGGGTCAGGGACAGATACGCAGTATTTT
TRBJ2-5 . TRBV5-1 . CASSTGLVQETQYF TGCGCCAGCAGCACAGGTTTGGTGCAAGAGACCCAGTACTTC
TRBJ2-3 . TRBV4-1 . CASSQVSGFTDTQYF TGCGCCAGCAGCCAAGTTAGCGGATTCACAGATACGCAGTATTTT
TRBJ2-7 . TRBV7-2 TRBD2 CASSFGTISYEQYF TGTGCCAGCAGCTTCGGGACTATCTCCTACGAGCAGTACTTC
TRBJ1-1 . TRBV5-4 . CASSLTQGTEAFF TGTGCCAGCAGCTTGACACAGGGAACTGAAGCTTTCTTT
TRBJ2-7 . TRBV5-1 TRBD2 CASSLYPAGDGYEQYF TGCGCCAGCAGCTTGTATCCAGCGGGAGATGGGTACGAGCAGTACTTC
TRBJ2-7 . TRBV20-1 TRBD1 CSASGAGTGANEQYF TGCAGTGCTAGTGGGGCCGGGACAGGGGCCAACGAGCAGTACTTC
TRBJ2-4 . TRBV7-3 . CASSFRGVAKNIQYF TGTGCCAGCAGCTTTCGCGGGGTTGCCAAAAACATTCAGTACTTC
TRBJ1-6 . TRBV6-6 . CASRRTTQDSPLHF TGTGCCAGCAGGCGGACAACCCAGGACTCACCCCTCCACTTT
TRBJ1-2 . TRBV5-1 . CASSFRGEHYGYTF TGCGCCAGCAGCTTCCGGGGGGAACACTATGGCTACACCTTC
TRBJ2-5 . TRBV9 TRBD2 CASSAGGLAGGETQYF TGTGCCAGCAGCGCCGGAGGACTAGCGGGAGGGGAGACCCAGTACTTC
TRBJ2-7 once TRBV9 TRBD1 CASSVGDLGQGSYEQYF TGTGCCAGCAGCGTAGGGGATTTAGGACAGGGCTCCTACGAGCAGTACTTC
TRBJ1-2 . TRBV27 . CASSLSRKTFYGYTF TGTGCCAGCAGTTTATCGCGGAAGACCTTCTATGGCTACACCTTC
TRBJ2-1 . TRBV3-1/TRBV3-2 TRBD2 CASSRGLAYEQFF TGTGCCAGCAGCAGGGGACTAGCGTATGAGCAGTTCTTC
TRBJ1-2 . TRBV5-1 . CASSLAGDGYTF TGCGCCAGCAGCTTGGCGGGGGATGGCTACACCTTC
TRBJ2-5 . TRBV11-2 TRBD1 CASSLRQGPRETQYF TGTGCCAGCAGCTTAAGACAGGGGCCCCGGGAGACCCAGTACTTC
TRBJ1-2 once TRBV12-3/TRBV12-4 TRBD1 CASRPGQEVGYTF TGTGCCAGCAGACCCGGACAGGAGGTTGGCTACACCTTC
TRBJ1-4 . TRBV18 TRBD1 CASSPGQRRFAEKLFF TGTGCCAGCTCACCGGGACAGCGAAGGTTTGCGGAAAAACTGTTTTTT
TRBJ1-2 . TRBV5-4 . CASSLVGRGGYGYTF TGTGCCAGCAGCTTGGTGGGTCGCGGGGGCTATGGCTACACCTTC
TRBJ2-1 . TRBV5-1 TRBD2 CASSTGTSGSYNEQFF TGCGCCAGCAGCACCGGGACTAGCGGGAGCTACAATGAGCAGTTCTTC
TRBJ1-6 . TRBV4-1 TRBD1 CASSPQTGDNSPLHF TGCGCCAGCAGCCCCCAGACAGGGGATAATTCACCCCTCCACTTT
TRBJ1-1 . TRBV6-6 . CASSYNRGRGNTEAFF TGTGCCAGCAGTTACAATCGGGGCAGGGGAAACACTGAAGCTTTCTTT
TRBJ2-1 once TRBV7-6 TRBD1 CASSTDRASYNEQFF TGTGCCAGCAGCACGGACAGGGCCTCCTACAATGAGCAGTTCTTC
TRBJ2-2 . TRBV14 . CASSQDLRTAHTGELFF TGTGCCAGCAGCCAAGACCTTAGGACAGCTCACACCGGGGAGCTGTTTTTT
TRBJ1-2 . TRBV5-4 . CASSLAGVPNYGYTF TGTGCCAGCAGCTTGGCAGGCGTCCCTAACTATGGCTACACCTTC
TRBJ2-1 . TRBV9 . CASSVKEREQFF TGTGCCAGCAGCGTAAAGGAGAGGGAGCAGTTCTTC